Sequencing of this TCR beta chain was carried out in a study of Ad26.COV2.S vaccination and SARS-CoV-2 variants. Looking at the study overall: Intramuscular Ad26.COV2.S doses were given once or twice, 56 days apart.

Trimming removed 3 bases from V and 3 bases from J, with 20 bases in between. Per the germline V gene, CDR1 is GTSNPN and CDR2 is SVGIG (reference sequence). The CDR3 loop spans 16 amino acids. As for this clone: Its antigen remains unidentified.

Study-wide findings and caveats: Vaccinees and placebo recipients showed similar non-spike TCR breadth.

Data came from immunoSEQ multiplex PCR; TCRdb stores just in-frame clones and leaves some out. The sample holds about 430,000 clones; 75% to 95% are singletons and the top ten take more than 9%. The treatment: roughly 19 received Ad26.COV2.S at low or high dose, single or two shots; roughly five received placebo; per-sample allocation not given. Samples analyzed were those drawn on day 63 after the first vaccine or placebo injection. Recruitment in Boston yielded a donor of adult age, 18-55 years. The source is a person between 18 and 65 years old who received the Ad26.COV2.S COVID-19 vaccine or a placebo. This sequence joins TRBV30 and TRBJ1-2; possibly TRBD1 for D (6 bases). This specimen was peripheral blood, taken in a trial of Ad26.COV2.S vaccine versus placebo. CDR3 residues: CAWRDSRAPRYYGYTF. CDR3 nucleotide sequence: TGTGCCTGGAGGGACAGTCGAGCGCCCCGTTACTATGGCTACACCTTC.